The text below deals with one T cell receptor (beta chain). Antigen unknown. The sample originates from a study of long-term antiretroviral therapy in people with HIV. Whole-study results and caveats: Once patients were on ART, diversity went higher but still fell short of transplant donor controls. Comparison with controls showed narrower CDR3 length ranges in HIV repertoires.

immunoSEQ v3.0 was run at survey level. Clones were sequenced by immunoSEQ multiplex PCR, and TCRdb holds only the in-frame ones, with some missing. The sample carries about 28,000 clones, roughly 84% recorded once. This CDR3 is 17 amino acids long. CDR1 is LNHNV and CDR2 is YYDKDF in the germline V gene (reference sequence). V shed 0 bases and J shed 4 bases, with 15 bases lying between them. Each sample contained roughly 0.85-10 million cryopreserved PBMC, thawed before DNA extraction. This TCR was recovered from a young man with HIV. The chain employs TRBV15 and TRBJ2-2; a possible D gene is TRBD1 (5 bases). The sample consisted of unsorted PBMCs, taken 0.4 years after starting antiretroviral therapy. DNA for the CDR3: TGTGCCACCAGCAGAGATCCCGTTTGGCAGGGCACCGGGGAGCTGTTTTTT. It translates to CATSRDPVWQGTGELFF.